The TCR beta chain under discussion was sequenced for a study of shared clonotypes between healthy human individuals. V gave up 2 bases and J gave up 3 bases, with 13 bases separating them. The CDR3 sequence is 15 residues long. Germline-derived CDR1 and CDR2 are KGHSH and LQKENI. Concerning this clone: Its specificity is not known.

The study, taken as a whole, reports: Limited genetic and exposure-history diversity came from having few donors. The four-donor shared clonotypes exceeded non-shared clonotypes in generation probability, with non-shared ones scoring lower.

Replicate PCRs run on sorted subsets employed around 200 ng DNA, 30,000 to 35,000 T cell genomes. Authors' data handling: ImmunoSEQ gave junction-only sequences without quality scores, so filtering differed. TCRdb's table, derived via immunoSEQ multiplex PCR, lists solely in-frame clones and lacks some. V and J calls and clone size are those listed in that table; D and trimming were worked out from the DNA. The repertoire includes 1.4 million to 1.5 million clones, 96% of them detected once, and approximately 1.1% sits in the top ten. Sequencing used naive CD4+ T cells sorted from blood. The subset: CD45RA+ positively selected. This receptor was obtained from a man aged 30 to 45 in good health. The rearrangement links TRBV18 to TRBJ1-2, with D unclear. The CDR3 nucleotides are TGTGCCAGCTCACCAGGGGATTTGGCCCACTATGGCTACACCTTC. This encodes CASSPGDLAHYGYTF.